Included here is one T cell receptor beta chain sequence, with context. This sample is drawn from a study of blood T cell repertoires in COVID-19. Study at large: Acute and convalescent COVID-19 samples came from the United States, Italy and Spain. Sources were T cells, B-cell-depleted T cells, or PBMCs; the material itself was cDNA or gDNA.

This CDR3 contains 14 residues. Germline V gene sequence: CDR1 LGHDT, CDR2 YNNKEL (reference sequence). Trimming left V 4 bases short and J 7 bases short, with 14 bases between. In the original workflow: Reference gene primer amplification yielded estimated nucleated cell counts. Using immunoSEQ multiplex PCR, the repertoire was profiled, and TCRdb retains in-frame clones only, with some absent. V and J calls and clone size are those listed in that table; D and trimming were worked out from the DNA. Of about 40,000 clones listed, over 75% are singletons. Source material: peripheral blood. The gene calls are TRBV3-1 (or the pseudogene TRBV3-2) and TRBJ2-1; a possible D gene is TRBD1 (6 bases). The sequence was collected from a man older than 75 with active or convalescent COVID-19. The CDR3 loop reads CASSPWTVGNEQFF. In nucleotides, the CDR3 is TGTGCCAGCAGCCCCTGGACAGTAGGAAATGAGCAGTTCTTC.